These 18 T cell receptor beta chains came from one sample sequenced in a study of shared clonotypes between healthy human individuals. Sequencing used immunoSEQ multiplex PCR; TCRdb keeps in-frame clones, though not all of them. The sample has roughly 1.5 million clones, about 98% seen once. Sequencing used naive CD4+ T cells sorted from blood. Noted subset: CD45RA+ positively selected. The source is a man under 40 in good health.

On this clone: Within the sample, other DNA sequences also encode this same CDR3. The chain employs TRBV2 and TRBJ2-7; D is perhaps TRBD1 or TRBD2 (5 bases each). Germline V gene data show CDR1 as SNHLY and CDR2 as FYNNEI. The CDR3 runs to 13 residues. Trimming shortened V by 5 bases and J by 2 bases, and 10 bases separated the two germline ends. Here the CDR3 DNA reads TGTGCCAGCAGTAGGGACGGACCCTACGAGCAGTACTTC. Its protein product is CASSRDGPYEQYF.

The chain carries TRBV28 and TRBJ1-5, with D perhaps TRBD1 (5 bases). The CDR3 contains 16 residues. V shed 5 bases and J shed 2 bases, with 16 bases lying between them. Per germline, CDR1 MDHEN and CDR2 SYDVKM. The CDR3 loop reads CASSETQGHGNQPQHF. Here the CDR3 DNA reads TGTGCCAGCAGTGAAACTCAGGGTCATGGCAATCAGCCCCAGCATTTT.

CDR3 sequence (DNA): TGCAGTGCCCCTGGGCCCGGGGAGCTGTTTTTT. Protein product: CSAPGPGELFF. The chain joins TRBV20-1 to TRBJ2-2; no firm D call. Germline V gene lookup returns CDR1 DFQATT and CDR2 SNEGSKA (reference sequence). There are 11 residues in the CDR3. The V gene lost 6 bases and the J gene lost 6 bases, with 8 bases spanning the gap.

The chain has TRBV21-1 and TRBJ1-5. TRBV21-1 is labeled a pseudogene. The CDR3 runs 15 residues. In nucleotides, the CDR3 is TGTGCCAGCAGTGAAGGACGGAATAGCAATCAGCCCCAGCATTTT. Protein product: CASSEGRNSNQPQHF.

This chain connects TRBV28 to TRBJ2-7; D gene unclear. CDR1 and CDR2 from the germline V gene are MDHEN and SYDVKM. V was trimmed by 3 bases and J by 2 bases, leaving 11 bases between them. There are 14 residues in the CDR3. CDR3 sequence (DNA): TGTGCCAGCAGTTTCGCCCCGGCTGCCTACGAGCAGTACTTC. Protein sequence: CASSFAPAAYEQYF.

The V and J genes are TRBV29-1 and TRBJ2-5; D not certain. This CDR3 contains 12 residues. The V and J ends lost 4 bases and 4 bases respectively, with 10 bases between them. Germline lookup yields CDR1 SQVTM and CDR2 ANQGSEA. CDR3: CSVADAGETQYF. The DNA for the CDR3 is TGCAGCGTTGCTGATGCCGGAGAGACCCAGTACTTC. Using reference TRBV29-1 and TRBJ2-5 for the parts outside the CDR3, the full variable domain is SAVISQKPSRDICQRGTSLTIQCQVDSQVTMMFWYRQQPGQSLTLIATANQGSEATYESGFVIDKFPISRPNLTFSTLTVSNMSPEDSSIYLCSVADAGETQYFGPGTRLLVL.

V gene TRBV7-3 combines with J gene TRBJ2-7; 7 bases are a match to TRBD2. The CDR3 length is 13 residues. J was trimmed by 4 bases and V by 5 bases; bases with no gene match: 5. The germline CDR1 and CDR2 sequences are SGHTA and FQGTGA. The CDR3 DNA sequence: TGTGCCAGCAGCAAGGACGGGGGGTACGAGCAGTACTTC. It yields the protein CASSKDGGYEQYF.

Written as DNA, the CDR3 is TGCGCCAGCAGCCAATTGGGGTGGAGCACAGATACGCAGTATTTT. This sequence encodes CASSQLGWSTDTQYF. The genes are TRBV4-3 and TRBJ2-3; D unclear. Between the trimmed V and J ends, which lost 2 bases and 0 bases, there was a span of 9 bases. In germline, CDR1 is LGHNA, CDR2 YSLEER. CDR3 length: 15 residues.

The chain links TRBV7-6 to TRBJ2-1; a weak D match, TRBD2 (5 bases). Germline assignment: CDR1 SGHVS and CDR2 FNYEAQ. V lost 4 bases, J lost 8 bases, and 9 bases lay in between. There are 12 residues in the CDR3. This chain's CDR3 is CASSSTSYEQFF. The CDR3 nucleotides read TGTGCCAGCAGCTCCACTAGTTATGAGCAGTTCTTC.

The V gene is TRBV29-1, the J gene TRBJ1-1, with D perhaps matching TRBD1 (6 bases). Trimming pared 4 bases from V and 0 bases from J, leaving 12 bases between. CDR3 length equals 14 residues. The germline CDR1 and CDR2 sequences are SQVTM and ANQGSEA. As DNA, the CDR3 is TGCAGCGTTGGGCAGGGGCTTTTGAACACTGAAGCTTTCTTT. This codes for CSVGQGLLNTEAFF.

Here the CDR3 DNA reads TGTGCCAGCTCAGAAGGGCAGAACACTGAAGCTTTCTTT. Protein product: CASSEGQNTEAFF. This chain connects TRBV18 to TRBJ1-1; D unclear. Looked up from germline, CDR1 is KGHSH and CDR2 is LQKENI. Trimming took 5 bases from V and 1 from J, leaving 8 bases between them. CDR3 length: 13 amino acids.

This chain connects TRBV9 to TRBJ2-1, with 8 bases aligning to TRBD2. Trimming took 4 bases from V and 5 from J; bases not matched to a gene: 5. Germline CDR1 SGDLS, CDR2 YYNGEE. The CDR3 length is 14 residues. This chain's CDR3 is CASSLSGSHNEQFF. The DNA for the CDR3 is TGTGCCAGCAGCCTAAGCGGGAGCCACAATGAGCAGTTCTTC.

This rearrangement joins TRBV28 to TRBJ2-3; D call uncertain. This CDR3 has 15 residues. CDR1 is MDHEN, CDR2 SYDVKM, per germline. V dropped 5 bases and J dropped 0 bases, with 12 bases sitting between them. CDR3 sequence: CASSEYRASTDTQYF. The CDR3 DNA follows: TGTGCCAGCAGTGAGTACAGAGCTAGCACAGATACGCAGTATTTT.

The chain is built from TRBV5-1 and TRBJ2-5; D is undetermined. The germline V and J ends were trimmed by 6 bases and 2 bases, with 17 bases remaining between them. The CDR3 has 15 residues. The germline CDR1 and CDR2 sequences are SGHRS and YFSETQ. The CDR3: CASTRWAAGQETQYF. CDR3 bases: TGCGCCAGCACGCGTTGGGCGGCAGGACAAGAGACCCAGTACTTC.

CDR3 DNA sequence: TGTGCCAGCAGCTTAATTGCAGGGGAGTACGAGCAGTACTTC. Protein product: CASSLIAGEYEQYF. The V and J genes are TRBV7-2 and TRBJ2-7; perhaps TRBD1 as D (6 bases). The germline V gene encodes CDR1 SGHTA and CDR2 FQGNSA. The CDR3 spans 14 residues. V lost 2 bases, J lost 4 bases, and 12 bases lay in between.

The chain recombines TRBV30 with TRBJ2-1, with D perhaps matching TRBD1 or TRBD2 (5 bases each). Per germline, CDR1 GTSNPN and CDR2 SVGIG (reference sequence). V was cut by 4 bases and J by 6 bases, with 16 bases left in between. CDR3 length: 14 residues. The DNA of the CDR3 is TGTGCCTGGACCACTCGGGGCCCCGCCAATGAGCAGTTCTTC. This codes for CAWTTRGPANEQFF.

The V call is TRBV5-1, the J call TRBJ2-3; the match to TRBD1 covers 8 bases. Germline lookup yields CDR1 SGHRS and CDR2 YFSETQ. The CDR3 consists of 16 residues. V was clipped by 6 bases and J by 4 bases; unmatched bases: 13. The CDR3 bases are TGCGCCAGCAACCTTGCGACAGGGGCTTCCGCAGATACGCAGTATTTT. Its translation is CASNLATGASADTQYF.

The rearrangement uses TRBV11-3 and TRBJ2-2; D gene ambiguous. Looked up from germline, CDR1 is SGHNT and CDR2 is YENEEA. This CDR3 region has 18 residues. The V end lost 1 base, the J end lost 2 bases, and 17 bases lay between the germline ends. CDR3 DNA sequence: TGTGCCAGCAGCTTAGCACCGGATCCAAGTATCAACACCGGGGAGCTGTTTTTT. Its protein is CASSLAPDPSINTGELFF.